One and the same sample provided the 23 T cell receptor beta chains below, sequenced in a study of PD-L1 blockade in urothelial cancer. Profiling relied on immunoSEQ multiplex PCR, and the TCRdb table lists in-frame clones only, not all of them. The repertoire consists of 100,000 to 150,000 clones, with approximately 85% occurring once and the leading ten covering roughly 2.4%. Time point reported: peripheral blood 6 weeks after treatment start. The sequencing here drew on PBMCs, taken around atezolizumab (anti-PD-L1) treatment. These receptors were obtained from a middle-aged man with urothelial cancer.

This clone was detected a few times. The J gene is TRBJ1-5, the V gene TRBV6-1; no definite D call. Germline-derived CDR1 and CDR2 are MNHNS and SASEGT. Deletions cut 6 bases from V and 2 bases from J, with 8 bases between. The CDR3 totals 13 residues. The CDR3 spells CASRERGNQPQHF. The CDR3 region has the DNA TGTGCCAGCAGGGAGCGGGGCAATCAGCCCCAGCATTTT.

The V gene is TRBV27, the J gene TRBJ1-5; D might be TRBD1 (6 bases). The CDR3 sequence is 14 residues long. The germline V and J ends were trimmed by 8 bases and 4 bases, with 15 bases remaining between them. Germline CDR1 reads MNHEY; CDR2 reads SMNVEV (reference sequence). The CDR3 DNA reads TGTGCCAGCGCCCCGGGGCAGGGGAATCAGCCCCAGCATTTT. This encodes CASAPGQGNQPQHF.

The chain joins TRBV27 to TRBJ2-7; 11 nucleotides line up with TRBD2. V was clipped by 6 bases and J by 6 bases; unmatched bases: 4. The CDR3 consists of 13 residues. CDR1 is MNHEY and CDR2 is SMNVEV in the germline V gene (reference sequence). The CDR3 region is CASRSSGRGEQYF. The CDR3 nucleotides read TGTGCCAGCAGGAGTAGCGGGAGGGGCGAGCAGTACTTC.

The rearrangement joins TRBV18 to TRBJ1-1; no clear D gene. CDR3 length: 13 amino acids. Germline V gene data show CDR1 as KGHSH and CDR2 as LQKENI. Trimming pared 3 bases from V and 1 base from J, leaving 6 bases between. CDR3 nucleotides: TGTGCCAGCTCACCCACAGAGAACACTGAAGCTTTCTTT. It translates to CASSPTENTEAFF. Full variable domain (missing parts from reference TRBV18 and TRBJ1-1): NAGVMQNPRHLVRRRGQEARLRCSPMKGHSHVYWYRQLPEEGLKFMVYLQKENIIDESGMPKERFSAEFPKEGPSILRIQQVVRGDSAAYFCASSPTENTEAFFGQGTRLTVV.

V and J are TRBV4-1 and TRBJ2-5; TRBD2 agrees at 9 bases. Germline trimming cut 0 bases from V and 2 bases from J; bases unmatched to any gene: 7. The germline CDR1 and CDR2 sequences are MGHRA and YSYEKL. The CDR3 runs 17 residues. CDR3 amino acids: CASSQEWPSGTQETQYF. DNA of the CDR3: TGCGCCAGCAGCCAAGAATGGCCTAGCGGGACACAAGAGACCCAGTACTTC.

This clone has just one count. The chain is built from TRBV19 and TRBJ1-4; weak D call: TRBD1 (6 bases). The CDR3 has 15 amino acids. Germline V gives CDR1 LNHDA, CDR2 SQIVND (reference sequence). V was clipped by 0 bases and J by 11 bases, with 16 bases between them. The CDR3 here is CASSIDLGAQGKLFF. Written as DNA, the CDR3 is TGTGCCAGTAGTATAGATCTCGGCGCCCAGGGGAAACTGTTTTTT.

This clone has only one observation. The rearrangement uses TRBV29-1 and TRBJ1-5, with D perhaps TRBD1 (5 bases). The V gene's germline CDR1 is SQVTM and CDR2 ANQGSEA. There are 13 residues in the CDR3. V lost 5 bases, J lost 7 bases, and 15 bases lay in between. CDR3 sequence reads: CSVILGQGQPQHF. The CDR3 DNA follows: TGCAGCGTTATTCTGGGGCAAGGGCAGCCCCAGCATTTT. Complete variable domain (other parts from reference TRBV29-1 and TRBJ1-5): SAVISQKPSRDICQRGTSLTIQCQVDSQVTMMFWYRQQPGQSLTLIATANQGSEATYESGFVIDKFPISRPNLTFSTLTVSNMSPEDSSIYLCSVILGQGQPQHFGDGTRLSIL.

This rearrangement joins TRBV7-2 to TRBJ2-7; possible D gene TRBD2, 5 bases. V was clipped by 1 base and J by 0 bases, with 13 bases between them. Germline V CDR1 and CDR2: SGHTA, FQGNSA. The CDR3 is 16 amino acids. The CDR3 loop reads CASSLGFSASSYEQYF. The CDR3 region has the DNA TGTGCCAGCAGCTTAGGGTTTAGCGCTAGCTCCTACGAGCAGTACTTC.

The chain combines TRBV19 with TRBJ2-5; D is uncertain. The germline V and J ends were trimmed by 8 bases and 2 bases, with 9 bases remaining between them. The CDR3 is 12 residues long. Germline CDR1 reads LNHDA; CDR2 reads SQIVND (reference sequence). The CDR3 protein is CASSSLQETQYF. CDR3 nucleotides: TGTGCCAGTTCCTCTCTACAAGAGACCCAGTACTTC.

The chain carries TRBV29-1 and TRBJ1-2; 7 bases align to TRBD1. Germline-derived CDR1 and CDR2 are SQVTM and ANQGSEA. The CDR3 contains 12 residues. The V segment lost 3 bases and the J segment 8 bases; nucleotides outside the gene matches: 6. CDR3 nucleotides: TGCAGCGTTGACGACAGGGCGGAGGGCTACACCTTC. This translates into CSVDDRAEGYTF.

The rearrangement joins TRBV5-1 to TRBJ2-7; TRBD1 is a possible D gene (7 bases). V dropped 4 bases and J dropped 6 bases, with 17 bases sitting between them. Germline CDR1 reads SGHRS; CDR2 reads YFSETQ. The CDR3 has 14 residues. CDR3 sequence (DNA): TGCGCCAGCAGCAACTCCGGGACAGCGGGCGAGCAGTACTTC. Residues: CASSNSGTAGEQYF. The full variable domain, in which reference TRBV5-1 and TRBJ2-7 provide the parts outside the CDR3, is KAGVTQTPRYLIKTRGQQVTLSCSPISGHRSVSWYQQTPGQGLQFLFEYFSETQRNKGNFPGRFSGRQFSNSRSEMNVSTLELGDSALYLCASSNSGTAGEQYFGPGTRLTVT.

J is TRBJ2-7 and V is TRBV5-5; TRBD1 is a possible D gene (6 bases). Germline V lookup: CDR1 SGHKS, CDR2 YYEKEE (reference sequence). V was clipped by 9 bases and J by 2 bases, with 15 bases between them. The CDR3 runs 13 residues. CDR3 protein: CATGDTVPYEQYF. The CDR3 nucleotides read TGTGCCACCGGGGACACGGTTCCCTACGAGCAGTACTTC.

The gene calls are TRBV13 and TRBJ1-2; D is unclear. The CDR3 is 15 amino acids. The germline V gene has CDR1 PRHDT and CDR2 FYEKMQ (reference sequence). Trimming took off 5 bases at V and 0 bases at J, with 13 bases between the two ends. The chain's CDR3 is CASSPPSRANYGYTF. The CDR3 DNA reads TGTGCCAGCAGCCCCCCCTCGCGGGCTAACTATGGCTACACCTTC.

This CDR3 reads CASSTGTRSTTQPQHF. The DNA of the CDR3 is TGTGCCAGTAGTACTGGGACAAGGTCGACCACTCAGCCCCAGCATTTT. This rearrangement joins TRBV19 to TRBJ1-5; TRBD1 might be the D (6 bases). Germline loops: CDR1 LNHDA, CDR2 SQIVND (reference sequence). The CDR3 extends over 16 amino acids. Trimming took off 4 bases at V and 6 bases at J, with 19 bases between the two ends.

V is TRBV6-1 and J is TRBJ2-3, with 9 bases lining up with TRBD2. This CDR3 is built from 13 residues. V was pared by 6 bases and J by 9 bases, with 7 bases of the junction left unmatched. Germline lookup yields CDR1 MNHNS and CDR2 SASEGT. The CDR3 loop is CASRASGKETQYF. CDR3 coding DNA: TGTGCCAGCAGGGCTAGCGGGAAGGAAACGCAGTATTTT.

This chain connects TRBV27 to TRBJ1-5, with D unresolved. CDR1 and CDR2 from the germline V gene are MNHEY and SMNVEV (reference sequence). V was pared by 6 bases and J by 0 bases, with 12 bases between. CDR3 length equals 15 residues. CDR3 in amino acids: CASRIAGGSNQPQHF. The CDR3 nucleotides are TGTGCCAGCAGGATTGCGGGCGGTAGCAATCAGCCCCAGCATTTT.

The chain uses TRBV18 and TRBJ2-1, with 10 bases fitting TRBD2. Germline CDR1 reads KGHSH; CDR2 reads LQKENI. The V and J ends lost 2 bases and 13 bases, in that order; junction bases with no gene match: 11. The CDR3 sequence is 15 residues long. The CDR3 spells CASSPGIEREGHQFF. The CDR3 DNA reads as TGTGCCAGCTCACCAGGAATTGAGCGGGAGGGCCATCAGTTCTTC.

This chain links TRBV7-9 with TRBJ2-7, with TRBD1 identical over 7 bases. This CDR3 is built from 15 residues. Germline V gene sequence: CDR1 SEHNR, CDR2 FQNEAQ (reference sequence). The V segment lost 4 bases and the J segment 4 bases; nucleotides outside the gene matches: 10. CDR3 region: CASSSSGTAGYEQYF. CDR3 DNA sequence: TGTGCCAGCAGCTCCTCCGGGACAGCAGGGTACGAGCAGTACTTC.

CDR3 bases: TGTGCCAGCAGCTTAGAAGTTAGCGGGATGTACACCGGGGAGCTGTTTTTT. Amino acid sequence: CASSLEVSGMYTGELFF. V and J are TRBV7-2 and TRBJ2-2; 8 bases map to TRBD2. The CDR3 consists of 17 residues. Trimming at V came to 1 base and at J to 3 bases, leaving 7 bases not matched to a gene. The V gene's germline CDR1 is SGHTA and CDR2 FQGNSA.

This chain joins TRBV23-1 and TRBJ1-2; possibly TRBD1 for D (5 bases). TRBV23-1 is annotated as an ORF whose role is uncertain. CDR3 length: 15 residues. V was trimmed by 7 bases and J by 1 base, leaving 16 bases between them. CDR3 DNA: TGCGCCAGCATACGACAGAACCCATTTAACTATGGCTACACCTTC. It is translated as CASIRQNPFNYGYTF.

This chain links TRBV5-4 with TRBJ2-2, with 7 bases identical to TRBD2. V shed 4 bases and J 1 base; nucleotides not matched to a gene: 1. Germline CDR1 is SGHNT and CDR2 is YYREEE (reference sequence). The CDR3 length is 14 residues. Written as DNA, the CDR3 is TGTGCCAGCAGCCGGACTAGGAACACCGGGGAGCTGTTTTTT. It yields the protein CASSRTRNTGELFF.

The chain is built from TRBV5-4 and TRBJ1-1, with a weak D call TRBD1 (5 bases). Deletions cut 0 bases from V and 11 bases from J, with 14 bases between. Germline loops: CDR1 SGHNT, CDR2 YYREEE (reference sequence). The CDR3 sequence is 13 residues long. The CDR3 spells CASSLDDVGRAFF. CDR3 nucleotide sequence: TGTGCCAGCAGCTTGGACGACGTGGGGCGCGCTTTCTTT.

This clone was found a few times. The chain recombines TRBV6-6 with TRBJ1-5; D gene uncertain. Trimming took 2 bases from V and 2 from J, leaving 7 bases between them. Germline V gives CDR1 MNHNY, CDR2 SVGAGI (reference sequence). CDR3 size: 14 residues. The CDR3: CASSYEGGNQPQHF. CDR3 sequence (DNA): TGTGCCAGCAGTTACGAGGGCGGCAATCAGCCCCAGCATTTT.